The 22 T cell receptor beta chains reported below all come from one sample, sequenced in a study of OX40 agonist ivuxolimab in advanced cancers. Clones were sequenced by immunoSEQ multiplex PCR, and TCRdb holds only the in-frame ones, with some missing. The table shows under 30,000 clones, with approximately 83% occurring only once. Specimen: CD4+ or CD8+ T cells sorted from blood, collected in a trial of the OX40 agonist ivuxolimab. The receptor source for this set is an adult with an advanced solid tumor such as melanoma, head and neck, liver or kidney cancer.

The chain uses TRBV9 and TRBJ2-1; D is unclear. Looked up from germline, CDR1 is SGDLS and CDR2 is YYNGEE. This CDR3 comprises 14 residues. V lost 2 bases and J lost 2, with 8 bases in between. The CDR3: CASSVGTTYNEQFF. CDR3 DNA sequence: TGTGCCAGCAGCGTGGGTACAACCTACAATGAGCAGTTCTTC.

This clone has more than one count but fewer than ten. J is TRBJ2-7 and V is TRBV4-1; 7 bases align to TRBD2. The germline CDR1 and CDR2 sequences are MGHRA and YSYEKL. J lost 0 bases, V lost 0 bases, and 8 bases had no gene match. The CDR3 contains 17 residues. Here the CDR3 reads CASSQDPVGGGSYEQYF. In DNA, the CDR3 is TGCGCCAGCAGCCAAGATCCGGTCGGCGGGGGCTCCTACGAGCAGTACTTC.

V gene TRBV5-1 combines with J gene TRBJ2-2; TRBD1 might be the D (6 bases). The CDR3 runs 14 residues. The germline CDR1 and CDR2 sequences are SGHRS and YFSETQ. V gave up 0 bases and J gave up 6 bases, with 9 bases separating them. CDR3 DNA: TGCGCCAGCAGCTTGGCAGGGGTGGCCGGGGAGCTGTTTTTT. It specifies CASSLAGVAGELFF.

The J gene is TRBJ2-4, the V gene TRBV7-6; D is possibly TRBD1 (6 bases). V was shortened by 5 bases and J by 1 base, with 12 bases between the two germline ends. CDR3 length: 15 residues. Germline CDR1 is SGHVS and CDR2 is FNYEAQ. The CDR3 loop reads CASSLPGVAKNIQYF. The CDR3, as DNA: TGTGCCAGCAGCCTACCAGGGGTGGCCAAAAACATTCAGTACTTC.

V and J are TRBV7-7 and TRBJ2-5; 9 bases map to TRBD2. Trimming took 4 bases from V and 3 from J; bases not matched to a gene: 3. Germline CDR1 and CDR2: SSHAT and FNYEAQ (reference sequence). CDR3 length equals 14 residues. CDR3 region: CASSSSSGEETQYF. In nucleotides, the CDR3 is TGTGCCAGCAGCTCATCTAGCGGGGAAGAGACCCAGTACTTC.

This chain connects TRBV7-8 to TRBJ2-3; 9 positions match TRBD2. With V trimmed by 4 bases and J by 0 bases, 8 bases remained unmatched. Germline-derived CDR1 and CDR2 are SGHVS and FQNEAQ. There are 17 residues in the CDR3. In DNA form, the CDR3 reads TGTGCCAGCAGCTCGGACGGGACTAGCCAAAGCACAGATACGCAGTATTTT. This sequence encodes CASSSDGTSQSTDTQYF.

The chain is built from TRBV5-4 and TRBJ1-1; D may be TRBD1 (6 bases). This CDR3 has 14 residues. Trimming took off 2 bases at V and 5 bases at J, with 13 bases between the two ends. Germline assignment: CDR1 SGHNT and CDR2 YYREEE (reference sequence). The CDR3, as DNA: TGTGCCAGCAGCTTAACAGGGAGGGGGACTGAAGCTTTCTTT. It codes for CASSLTGRGTEAFF.

V gene TRBV7-9 combines with J gene TRBJ2-3; 11 bases agree with TRBD1. The CDR3 extends over 16 amino acids. Germline CDR1 is SEHNR and CDR2 is FQNEAQ (reference sequence). V was pared by 8 bases and J by 3 bases, with 10 bases of the junction left unmatched. Here the CDR3 reads CASPYPDRGPTDTQYF. DNA of the CDR3: TGTGCCAGCCCCTACCCGGACAGGGGGCCGACAGATACGCAGTATTTT.

The V and J genes are TRBV2 and TRBJ2-5, with TRBD1 as a possible D gene (5 bases). CDR3 size: 12 residues. V was pared by 7 bases and J by 2 bases, with 8 bases between. Germline CDR1 SNHLY, CDR2 FYNNEI. The DNA for the CDR3 is TGTGCCAGCACAGGGTGGCAAGAGACCCAGTACTTC. Translated: CASTGWQETQYF.

This chain connects TRBV10-1 to TRBJ2-7, with TRBD2 matching 11 bases. This CDR3 has 16 residues. With V trimmed by 0 bases and J by 3 bases, 4 bases remained unmatched. CDR1 is WNHNN and CDR2 is SYGVQD in the germline V gene (reference sequence). The CDR3 protein is CASSESPGLAGYEQYF. DNA for the CDR3: TGCGCCAGCAGTGAGTCGCCAGGACTAGCGGGCTACGAGCAGTACTTC.

This chain connects TRBV27 to TRBJ1-5; D is unresolved. V gave up 6 bases and J gave up 4 bases, with 13 bases separating them. The CDR3 is made up of 14 amino acids. Germline V CDR1 and CDR2: MNHEY, SMNVEV (reference sequence). CDR3 loop: CASSPSHGNQPQHF. The CDR3, as DNA: TGTGCCAGCAGCCCCAGTCATGGGAATCAGCCCCAGCATTTT.

In its sample, this clone was seen once. This chain uses TRBV19 with TRBJ2-5; the D is unclear. The V gene's germline CDR1 is LNHDA and CDR2 SQIVND (reference sequence). Trimming took 5 bases from V and 5 from J, leaving 21 bases between them. The CDR3 is made up of 16 amino acids. CDR3 coding DNA: TGTGCCAGTAGTGCCCCCTATCGGGTTGAGAGGGAGACCCAGTACTTC. Encoded protein: CASSAPYRVERETQYF.

The V and J genes are TRBV27 and TRBJ2-5; 8 bases are a match to TRBD1. Trimming took 3 bases from V and 3 from J; bases not matched to a gene: 6. The CDR3 is 15 amino acids. Germline loops: CDR1 MNHEY, CDR2 SMNVEV (reference sequence). The CDR3 DNA sequence: TGTGCCAGCAGTTTCGTGGACAGGGTTAAAGAGACCCAGTACTTC. It codes for CASSFVDRVKETQYF.

This chain joins TRBV5-1 and TRBJ2-7; a possible D gene is TRBD1 (6 bases). Germline CDR1 reads SGHRS; CDR2 reads YFSETQ. The CDR3 length is 15 residues. The V end was cut by 0 bases, the J end by 0 bases, with 10 bases between. This chain's CDR3 is CASSLDQGSSYEQYF. For the CDR3, the DNA is TGCGCCAGCAGCTTGGATCAGGGGAGCTCCTACGAGCAGTACTTC.

The J gene is TRBJ1-3, the V gene TRBV5-4; D unclear. Germline values: CDR1 SGHNT, CDR2 YYREEE (reference sequence). The CDR3 has 14 residues. V was trimmed by 1 base and J by 2 bases, leaving 7 bases between them. CDR3: CASSLSGTGNTIYF. The CDR3 nucleotides are TGTGCCAGCAGCTTGTCGGGGACTGGAAACACCATATATTTT.

This sequence joins TRBV19 and TRBJ2-1, with D hard to call. The CDR3 totals 15 residues. The V gene lost 1 base and the J gene lost 5 bases, with 12 bases spanning the gap. In germline, CDR1 is LNHDA, CDR2 SQIVND (reference sequence). CDR3 sequence: CASSIVAGPNNEQFF. The CDR3 DNA reads as TGTGCCAGTAGTATAGTGGCAGGCCCAAACAATGAGCAGTTCTTC.

V and J are TRBV5-1 and TRBJ2-5; the match to TRBD2 covers 9 bases. This CDR3 has 16 residues. The germline CDR1 and CDR2 sequences are SGHRS and YFSETQ. V lost 2 bases to trimming and J lost 3 bases; unmatched junction nucleotides: 8. The CDR3 DNA reads as TGCGCCAGCAGCTTTGTGGGTAGCGGGGGTAAAGAGACCCAGTACTTC. Protein sequence: CASSFVGSGGKETQYF.

V is TRBV27 and J is TRBJ2-3; possible D gene TRBD1, 5 bases. The CDR3 is 16 amino acids. Germline V gene data show CDR1 as MNHEY and CDR2 as SMNVEV (reference sequence). The germline V and J ends were trimmed by 5 bases and 2 bases, with 17 bases remaining between them. The CDR3 loop is CASSLGNRQDTDTQYF. CDR3 DNA: TGTGCCAGCAGTCTGGGAAACAGGCAGGACACAGATACGCAGTATTTT.

The V and J genes are TRBV5-6 and TRBJ2-7; D call uncertain. This CDR3 has 10 amino acids. The germline gives CDR1 SGHDT, CDR2 YYEEEE. The V gene lost 9 bases and the J gene lost 3 bases, with 7 bases spanning the gap. The CDR3 protein is CATPVYEQYF. CDR3 coding DNA: TGTGCCACCCCAGTCTACGAGCAGTACTTC.

The chain links TRBV19 to TRBJ1-1; D is ambiguous. Germline CDR1 LNHDA, CDR2 SQIVND (reference sequence). The CDR3 has 15 residues. Trimming cost V 4 bases and J 0 bases, with 12 bases left between them. The CDR3 here is CASSRRTQMNTEAFF. CDR3 sequence (DNA): TGTGCCAGTAGTAGAAGAACACAAATGAACACTGAAGCTTTCTTT.

The chain has TRBV27 and TRBJ2-1; D may be TRBD2 (7 bases). This CDR3 has 14 amino acids. Trimming took 2 bases from V and 6 from J, leaving 11 bases between them. Germline loops: CDR1 MNHEY, CDR2 SMNVEV (reference sequence). CDR3 nucleotides: TGTGCCAGCAGTTTAGCGGGGGCCTTCAATGAGCAGTTCTTC. This encodes CASSLAGAFNEQFF.

V is TRBV7-8 and J is TRBJ1-1; D is uncertain. The CDR3 extends over 15 amino acids. V was trimmed by 5 bases and J by 8 bases, leaving 21 bases between them. Germline values: CDR1 SGHVS, CDR2 FQNEAQ. The CDR3 reads CASSVFWTEDKEAFF. The DNA for the CDR3 is TGTGCCAGCAGCGTTTTTTGGACCGAGGATAAAGAAGCTTTCTTT.